This note documents a single T cell receptor (beta chain) sequence. Its binding antigen is unknown. There are no base qualities to consult, and no much larger clone falls within one base. This specimen comes from a study of T cell changes during pregnancy in multiple sclerosis (dated by TCRdb to between 2018 and 2021). Background for the entire study: The study examined how the T cell repertoire changed over the course of pregnancy in women with multiple sclerosis.

Library generation was performed with the immunoSEQ multiplex PCR assay. TCRdb mirrors the immuneACCESS table, restricted to in-frame sequences. Some clones are absent from its copies; in checked studies, under half trace to an unresolved V gene, and the reason for the others is unknown. A total of fewer than 140,000 clones appear in this sample, about 90% of them only once. Of the sample, 1.6% is held by the ten largest clones. Compared with germline, V lacks 6 bases and J lacks 4 bases; bases without a gene match: 5. The CDR3 holds 14 amino acids from the cysteine to the phenylalanine. Of all the DNA, just the CDR3 is kept, 42 bases in frame from base 1. CDR1 SGHTA and CDR2 FQGNSA are derived from the germline V gene.

The sequence derives from a female donor with multiple sclerosis, enrolled in a pregnancy study. This sample comprised peripheral blood, obtained before pregnancy. The V gene is TRBV7-2 and the J gene is TRBJ2-7, with TRBD2 matching 11 junction bases. The base sequence is TGTGCCAGCAGGGGACTAGCGGAGTCATACGAGCAGTACTTC. It encodes CASRGLAESYEQYF.